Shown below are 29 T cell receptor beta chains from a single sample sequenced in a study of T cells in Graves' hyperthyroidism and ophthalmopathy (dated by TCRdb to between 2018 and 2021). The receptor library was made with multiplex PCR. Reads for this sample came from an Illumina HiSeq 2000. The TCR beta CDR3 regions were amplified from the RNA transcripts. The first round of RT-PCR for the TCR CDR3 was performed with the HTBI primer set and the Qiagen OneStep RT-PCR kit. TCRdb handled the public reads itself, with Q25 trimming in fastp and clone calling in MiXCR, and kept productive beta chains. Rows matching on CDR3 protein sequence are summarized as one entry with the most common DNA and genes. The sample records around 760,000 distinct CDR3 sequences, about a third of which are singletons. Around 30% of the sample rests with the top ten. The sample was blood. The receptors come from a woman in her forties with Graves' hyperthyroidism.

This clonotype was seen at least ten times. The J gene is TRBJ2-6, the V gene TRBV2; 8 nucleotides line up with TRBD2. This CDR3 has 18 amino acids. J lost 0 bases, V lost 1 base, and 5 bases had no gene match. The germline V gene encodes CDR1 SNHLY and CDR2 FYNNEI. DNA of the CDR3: TGTGCCAGCAGTGAAGGGGCGGGGGGCCTCTCTGGGGCCAACGTCCTGACTTTC. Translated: CASSEGAGGLSGANVLTF.

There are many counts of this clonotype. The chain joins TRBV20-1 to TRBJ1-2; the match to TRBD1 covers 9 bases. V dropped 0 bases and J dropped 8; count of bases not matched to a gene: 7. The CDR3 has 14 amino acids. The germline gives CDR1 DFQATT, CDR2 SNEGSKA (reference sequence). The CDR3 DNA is TGCAGTGCTAGAGATCTTGGACAGGGGCGAGGCTACACCTTC. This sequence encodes CSARDLGQGRGYTF.

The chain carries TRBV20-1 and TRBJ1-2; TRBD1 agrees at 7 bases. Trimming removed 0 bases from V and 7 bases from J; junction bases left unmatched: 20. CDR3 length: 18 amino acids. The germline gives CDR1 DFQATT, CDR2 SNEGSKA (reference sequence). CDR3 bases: TGCAGTGCTAGAGATAACACCTTCCCTTTACAGGGGATTACTGGCTACACCTTC. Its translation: CSARDNTFPLQGITGYTF.

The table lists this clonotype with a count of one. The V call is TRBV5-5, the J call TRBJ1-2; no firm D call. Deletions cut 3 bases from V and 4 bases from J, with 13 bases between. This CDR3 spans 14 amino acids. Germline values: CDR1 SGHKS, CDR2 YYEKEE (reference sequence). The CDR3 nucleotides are TGTGCCAGCAGCTCAACCACAGACTTCTATGGCTACACCTTC. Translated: CASSSTTDFYGYTF.

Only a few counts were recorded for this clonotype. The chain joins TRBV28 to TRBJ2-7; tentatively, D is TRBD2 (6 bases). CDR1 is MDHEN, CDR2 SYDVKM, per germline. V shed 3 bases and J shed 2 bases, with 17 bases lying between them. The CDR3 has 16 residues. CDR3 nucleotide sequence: TGTGCCAGCAGTTTTGGGCGGGGACGGGGAGCCTACGAGCAGTACTTC. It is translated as CASSFGRGRGAYEQYF.

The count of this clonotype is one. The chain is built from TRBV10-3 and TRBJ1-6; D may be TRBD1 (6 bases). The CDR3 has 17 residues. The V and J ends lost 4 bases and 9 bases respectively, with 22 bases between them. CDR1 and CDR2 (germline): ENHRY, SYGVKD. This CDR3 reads CAISATTGGAGSSPLHF. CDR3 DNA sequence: TGTGCCATCAGTGCCACAACGGGGGGGGCCGGTTCTTCACCCCTCCACTTT.

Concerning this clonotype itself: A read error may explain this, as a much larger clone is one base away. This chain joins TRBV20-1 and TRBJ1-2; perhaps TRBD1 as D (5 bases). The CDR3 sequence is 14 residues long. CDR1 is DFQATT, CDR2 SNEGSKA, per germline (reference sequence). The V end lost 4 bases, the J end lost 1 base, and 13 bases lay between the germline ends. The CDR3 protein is CSAMGHGGNYGYTF. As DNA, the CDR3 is TGCAGTGCTATGGGTCACGGGGGTAACTATGGCTACACCTTC.

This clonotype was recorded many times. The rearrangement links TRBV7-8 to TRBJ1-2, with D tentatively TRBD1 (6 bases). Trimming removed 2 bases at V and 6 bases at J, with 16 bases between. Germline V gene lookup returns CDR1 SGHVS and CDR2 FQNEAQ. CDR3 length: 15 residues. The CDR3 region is CASSLMGQPLDGYTF. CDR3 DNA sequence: TGTGCCAGCAGCTTAATGGGACAACCGCTGGATGGCTACACCTTC.

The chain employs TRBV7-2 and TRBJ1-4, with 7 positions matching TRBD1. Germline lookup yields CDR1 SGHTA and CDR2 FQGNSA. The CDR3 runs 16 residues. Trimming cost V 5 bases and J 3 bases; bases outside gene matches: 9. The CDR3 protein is CASSTARTGANEKLFF. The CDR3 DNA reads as TGTGCCAGCAGCACTGCCCGGACAGGTGCTAATGAAAAACTGTTTTTT.

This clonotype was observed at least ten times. In DNA, the CDR3 is TGCAGCGTTGCATCCAGGGTTGCCGGGGAGCTGTTTTTT. Encoded protein: CSVASRVAGELFF. The rearrangement joins TRBV29-1 to TRBJ2-2; the D gene is possibly TRBD1 (5 bases). With 4 bases removed from V and 6 bases from J, the gap between germline ends came to 12 bases. This CDR3 spans 13 amino acids. CDR1 and CDR2 (germline): SQVTM, ANQGSEA.

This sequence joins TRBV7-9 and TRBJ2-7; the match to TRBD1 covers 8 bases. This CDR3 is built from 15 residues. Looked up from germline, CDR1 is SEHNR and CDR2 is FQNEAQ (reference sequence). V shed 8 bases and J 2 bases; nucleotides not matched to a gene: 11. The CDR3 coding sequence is TGTGCCAGCTCCTCACCGGGCAGGGGGCCCTACGAGCAGTACTTC. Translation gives CASSSPGRGPYEQYF.

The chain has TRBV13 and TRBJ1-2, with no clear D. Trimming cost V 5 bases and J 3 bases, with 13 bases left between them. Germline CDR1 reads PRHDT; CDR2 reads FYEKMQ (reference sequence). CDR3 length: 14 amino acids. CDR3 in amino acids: CASSRRGAYYGYTF. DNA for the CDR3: TGTGCCAGCAGCCGCCGGGGTGCTTACTATGGCTACACCTTC.

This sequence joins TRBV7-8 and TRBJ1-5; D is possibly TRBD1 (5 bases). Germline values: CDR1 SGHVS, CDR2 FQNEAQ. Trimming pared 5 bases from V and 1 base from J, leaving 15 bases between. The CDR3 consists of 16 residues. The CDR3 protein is CASSKDRGGSNQPQHF. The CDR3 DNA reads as TGTGCCAGCAGCAAGGACCGGGGGGGAAGCAATCAGCCCCAGCATTTT.

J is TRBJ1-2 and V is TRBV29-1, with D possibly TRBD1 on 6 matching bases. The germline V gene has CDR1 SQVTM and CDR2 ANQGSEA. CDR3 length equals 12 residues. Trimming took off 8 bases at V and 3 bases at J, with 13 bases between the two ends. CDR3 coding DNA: TGCAGCACCCTACAGGGCGACTATGGCTACACCTTC. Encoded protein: CSTLQGDYGYTF.

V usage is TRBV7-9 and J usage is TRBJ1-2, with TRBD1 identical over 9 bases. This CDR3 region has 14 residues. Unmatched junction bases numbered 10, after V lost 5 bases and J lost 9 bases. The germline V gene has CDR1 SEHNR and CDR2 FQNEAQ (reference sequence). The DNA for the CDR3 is TGTGCCAGCAGCCACCGGGACAGGGATGTTAGCTACACCTTC. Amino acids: CASSHRDRDVSYTF.

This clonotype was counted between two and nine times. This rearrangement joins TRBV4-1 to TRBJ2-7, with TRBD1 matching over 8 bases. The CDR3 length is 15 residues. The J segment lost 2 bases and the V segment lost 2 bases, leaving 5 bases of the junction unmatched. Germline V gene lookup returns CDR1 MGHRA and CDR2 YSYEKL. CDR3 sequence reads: CASSQTTGQAYEQYF. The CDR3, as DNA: TGCGCCAGCAGCCAAACTACGGGACAGGCCTACGAGCAGTACTTC.

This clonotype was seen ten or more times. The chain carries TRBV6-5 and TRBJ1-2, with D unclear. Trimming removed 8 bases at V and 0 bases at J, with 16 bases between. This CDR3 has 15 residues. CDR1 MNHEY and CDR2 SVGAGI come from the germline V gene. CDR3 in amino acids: CASSFTQWTNYGYTF. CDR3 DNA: TGTGCCAGCTCCTTTACGCAGTGGACTAACTATGGCTACACCTTC.

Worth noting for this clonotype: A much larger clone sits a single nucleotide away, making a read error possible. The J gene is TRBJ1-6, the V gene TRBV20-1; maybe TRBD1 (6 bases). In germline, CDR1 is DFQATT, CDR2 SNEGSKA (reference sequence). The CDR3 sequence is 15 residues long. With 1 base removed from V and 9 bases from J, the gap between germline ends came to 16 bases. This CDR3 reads CSARGYRESISPLHF. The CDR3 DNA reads TGCAGTGCTAGAGGATACAGGGAGAGTATTTCACCCCTCCACTTT.

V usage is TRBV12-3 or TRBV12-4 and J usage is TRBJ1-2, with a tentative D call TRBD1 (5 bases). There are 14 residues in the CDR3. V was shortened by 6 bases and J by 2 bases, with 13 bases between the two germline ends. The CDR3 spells CASSPRAGNYGYTF. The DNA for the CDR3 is TGTGCCAGCAGCCCTAGGGCAGGGAACTATGGCTACACCTTC.

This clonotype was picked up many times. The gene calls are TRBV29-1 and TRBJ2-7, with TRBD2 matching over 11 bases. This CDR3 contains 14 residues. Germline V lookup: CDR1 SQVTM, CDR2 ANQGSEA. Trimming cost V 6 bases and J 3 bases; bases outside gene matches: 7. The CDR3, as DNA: TGCAGCGTCGACACCGGGACTAGCGGCTACGAGCAGTACTTC. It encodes CSVDTGTSGYEQYF.

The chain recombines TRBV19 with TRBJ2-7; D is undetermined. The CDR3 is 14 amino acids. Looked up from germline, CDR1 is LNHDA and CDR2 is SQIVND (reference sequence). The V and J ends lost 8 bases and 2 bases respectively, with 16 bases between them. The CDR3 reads CASSITWSTYEQYF. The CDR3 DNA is TGTGCCAGTTCAATAACCTGGTCCACCTACGAGCAGTACTTC.

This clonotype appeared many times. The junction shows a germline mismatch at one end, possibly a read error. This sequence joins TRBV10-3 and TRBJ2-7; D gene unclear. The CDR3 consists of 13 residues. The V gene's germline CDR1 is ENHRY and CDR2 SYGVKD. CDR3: CASSEFGDYEQYF. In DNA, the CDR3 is TGTGCCAGCAGTGAATTCGGCGACTACGAGCAGTACTTC.

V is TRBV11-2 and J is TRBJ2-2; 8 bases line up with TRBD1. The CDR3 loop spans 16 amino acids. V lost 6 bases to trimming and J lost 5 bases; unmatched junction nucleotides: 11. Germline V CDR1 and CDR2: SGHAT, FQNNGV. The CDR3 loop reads CASSEGWTGPTGELFF. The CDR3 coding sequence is TGTGCCAGCAGTGAAGGTTGGACAGGGCCAACCGGGGAGCTGTTTTTT. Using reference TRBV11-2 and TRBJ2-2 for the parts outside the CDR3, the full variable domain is EAGVAQSPRYKIIEKRQSVAFWCNPISGHATLYWYQQILGQGPKLLIQFQNNGVVDDSQLPKDRFSAERLKGVDSTLKIQPAKLEDSAVYLCASSEGWTGPTGELFFGEGSRLTVL.

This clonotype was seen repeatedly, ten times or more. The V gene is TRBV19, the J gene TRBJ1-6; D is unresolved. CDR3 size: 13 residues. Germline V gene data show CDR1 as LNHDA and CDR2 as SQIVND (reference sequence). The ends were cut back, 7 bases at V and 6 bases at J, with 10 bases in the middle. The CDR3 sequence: CASTRQTNSPLHF. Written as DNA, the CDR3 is TGTGCCAGTACTAGGCAGACTAATTCACCCCTCCACTTT.

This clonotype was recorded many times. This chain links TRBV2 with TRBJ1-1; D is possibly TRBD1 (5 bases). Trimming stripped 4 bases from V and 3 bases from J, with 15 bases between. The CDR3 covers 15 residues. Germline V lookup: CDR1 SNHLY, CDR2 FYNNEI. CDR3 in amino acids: CASSGGRELDTEAFF. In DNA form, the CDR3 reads TGTGCCAGCAGTGGAGGCAGGGAATTGGACACTGAAGCTTTCTTT.

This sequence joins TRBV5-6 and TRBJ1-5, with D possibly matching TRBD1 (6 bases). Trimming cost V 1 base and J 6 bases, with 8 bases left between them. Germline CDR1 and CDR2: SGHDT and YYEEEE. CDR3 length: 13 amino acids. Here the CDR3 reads CASSLRGIQPQHF. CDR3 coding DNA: TGTGCCAGCAGCTTGAGGGGGATTCAGCCCCAGCATTTT. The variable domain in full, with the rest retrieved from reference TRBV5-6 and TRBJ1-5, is DAGVTQSPTHLIKTRGQQVTLRCSPKSGHDTVSWYQQALGQGPQFIFQYYEEEERQRGNFPDRFSGHQFPNYSSELNVNALLLGDSALYLCASSLRGIQPQHFGDGTRLSIL.

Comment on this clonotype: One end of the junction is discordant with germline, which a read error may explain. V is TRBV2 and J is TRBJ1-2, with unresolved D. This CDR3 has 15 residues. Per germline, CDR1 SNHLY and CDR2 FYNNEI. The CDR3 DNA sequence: TGTGCCAGCTGTGAACGGGGAGGCGACGACTATGGCTACACCTTC. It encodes CASCERGGDDYGYTF. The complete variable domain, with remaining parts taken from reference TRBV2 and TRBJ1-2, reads EPEVTQTPSHQVTQMGQEVILRCVPISNHLYFYWYRQILGQKVEFLVSFYNNEISEKSEIFDDQFSVERPDGSNFTLKIRSTKLEDSAMYFCASCERGGDDYGYTFGSGTRLTVV.

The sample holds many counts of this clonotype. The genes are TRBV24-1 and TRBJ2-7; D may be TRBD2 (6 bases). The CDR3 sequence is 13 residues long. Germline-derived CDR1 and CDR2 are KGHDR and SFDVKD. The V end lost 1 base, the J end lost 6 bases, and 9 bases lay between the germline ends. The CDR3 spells CATSDLFGGEQYF. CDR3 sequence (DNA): TGTGCCACCAGTGATTTATTCGGGGGCGAGCAGTACTTC.

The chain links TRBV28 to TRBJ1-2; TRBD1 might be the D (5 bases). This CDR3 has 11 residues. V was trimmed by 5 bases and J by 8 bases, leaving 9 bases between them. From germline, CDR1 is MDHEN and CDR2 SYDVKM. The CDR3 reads CASSPRVGYTF. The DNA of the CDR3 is TGTGCCAGCAGTCCCAGGGTAGGCTACACCTTC.